This T cell receptor (beta chain) is drawn from a study of siplizumab effects on memory and regulatory T cells. Study outcomes and limitations: Of the proliferating CD4+ or CD8+ clones, roughly 80-96% lacked a naive or memory phenotype that could be assigned.

Concerning this clone itself: What it binds is not known.

The CDR3 consists of 17 residues. The germline CDR1 and CDR2 sequences are LGHNA and YNFKEQ. The V end was cut by 0 bases, the J end by 4 bases, with 16 bases between. Sequencing used immunoSEQ multiplex PCR; TCRdb keeps in-frame clones, though not all of them. The sample lists about 63,000 clones, over 65% occurring once. The chain is built from TRBV4-2 and TRBJ2-1; weak D call: TRBD2 (6 bases). Sequencing was performed on memory CD4+ T cells sorted from blood. The sequence was obtained from a human donor in good health. The CDR3 spells CASSQDPPGLVYNEQFF. For the CDR3, the DNA is TGTGCCAGCAGCCAAGACCCGCCGGGACTGGTGTACAATGAGCAGTTCTTC.